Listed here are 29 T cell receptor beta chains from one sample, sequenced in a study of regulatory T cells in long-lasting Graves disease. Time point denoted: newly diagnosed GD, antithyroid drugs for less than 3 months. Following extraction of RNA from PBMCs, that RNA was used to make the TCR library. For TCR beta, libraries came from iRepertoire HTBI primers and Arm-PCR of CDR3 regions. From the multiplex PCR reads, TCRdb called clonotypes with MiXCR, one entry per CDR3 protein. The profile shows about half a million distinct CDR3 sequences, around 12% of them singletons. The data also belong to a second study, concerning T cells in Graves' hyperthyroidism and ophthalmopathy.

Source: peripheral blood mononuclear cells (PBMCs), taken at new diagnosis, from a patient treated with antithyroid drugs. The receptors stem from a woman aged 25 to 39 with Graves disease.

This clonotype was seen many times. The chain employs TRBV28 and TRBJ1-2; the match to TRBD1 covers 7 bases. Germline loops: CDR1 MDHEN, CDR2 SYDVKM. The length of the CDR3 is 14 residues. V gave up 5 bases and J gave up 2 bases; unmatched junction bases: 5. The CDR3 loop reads CASSPGGQNYGYTF. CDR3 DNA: TGTGCCAGCAGTCCGGGGGGACAGAACTATGGCTACACCTTC.

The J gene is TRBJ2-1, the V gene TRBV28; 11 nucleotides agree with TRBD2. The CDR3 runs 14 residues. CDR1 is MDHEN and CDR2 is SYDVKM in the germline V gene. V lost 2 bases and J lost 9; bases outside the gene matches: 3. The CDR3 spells CASSLTSGSGEQFF. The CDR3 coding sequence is TGTGCCAGCAGTTTAACTAGCGGGAGTGGTGAGCAGTTCTTC.

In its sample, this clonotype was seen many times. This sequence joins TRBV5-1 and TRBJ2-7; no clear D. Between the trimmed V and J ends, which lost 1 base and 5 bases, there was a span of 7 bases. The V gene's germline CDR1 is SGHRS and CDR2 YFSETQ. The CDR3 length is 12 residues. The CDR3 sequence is CASSLMGNEQYF. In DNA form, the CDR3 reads TGCGCCAGCAGCTTGATGGGCAACGAGCAGTACTTC.

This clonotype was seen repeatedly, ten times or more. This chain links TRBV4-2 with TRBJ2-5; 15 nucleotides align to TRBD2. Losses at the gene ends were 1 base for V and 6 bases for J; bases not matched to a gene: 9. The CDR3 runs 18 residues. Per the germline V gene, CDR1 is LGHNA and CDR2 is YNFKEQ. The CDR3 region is CASSQAGLAGGAGKTQYF. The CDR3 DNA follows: TGTGCCAGCAGCCAAGCGGGACTAGCGGGAGGCGCCGGGAAGACCCAGTACTTC.

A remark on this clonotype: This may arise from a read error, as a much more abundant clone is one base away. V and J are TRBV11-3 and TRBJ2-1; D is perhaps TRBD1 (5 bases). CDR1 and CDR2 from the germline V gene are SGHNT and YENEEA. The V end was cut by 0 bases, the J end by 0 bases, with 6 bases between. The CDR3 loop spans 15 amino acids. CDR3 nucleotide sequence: TGTGCCAGCAGCTTAGATGACAGCTCCTACAATGAGCAGTTCTTC. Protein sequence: CASSLDDSSYNEQFF. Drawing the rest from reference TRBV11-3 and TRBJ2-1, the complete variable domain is EAGVVQSPRYKIIEKKQPVAFWCNPISGHNTLYWYLQNLGQGPELLIRYENEEAVDDSQLPKDRFSAERLKGVDSTLKIQPAELGDSAVYLCASSLDDSSYNEQFFGPGTRLTVL.

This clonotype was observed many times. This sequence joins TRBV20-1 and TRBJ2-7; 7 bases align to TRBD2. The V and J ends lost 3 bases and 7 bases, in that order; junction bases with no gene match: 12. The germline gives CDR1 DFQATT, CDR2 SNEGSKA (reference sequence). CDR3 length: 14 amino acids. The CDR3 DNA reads TGCAGTGCTAGGAAGGAAGCGGGATCGTGGGAGCAGTACTTC. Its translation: CSARKEAGSWEQYF.

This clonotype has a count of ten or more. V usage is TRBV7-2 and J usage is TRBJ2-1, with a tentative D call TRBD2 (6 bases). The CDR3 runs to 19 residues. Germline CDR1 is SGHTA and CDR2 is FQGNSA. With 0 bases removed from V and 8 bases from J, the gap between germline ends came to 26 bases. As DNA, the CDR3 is TGTGCCAGCAGCTTAGCTGGTCTGCTGATGAGGAGACTAGAGCATGAGCAGTTCTTC. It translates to CASSLAGLLMRRLEHEQFF.

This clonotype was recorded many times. DNA of the CDR3: TGTGCCAGCAGTTTCAAGGGGAACCCTGGAAACACCATATATTTT. It codes for CASSFKGNPGNTIYF. The V call is TRBV12-3 or TRBV12-4, the J call TRBJ1-3, with a weak D call TRBD1 (5 bases). CDR3 length: 15 amino acids. Trimming left V 3 bases short and J 2 bases short, with 11 bases between.

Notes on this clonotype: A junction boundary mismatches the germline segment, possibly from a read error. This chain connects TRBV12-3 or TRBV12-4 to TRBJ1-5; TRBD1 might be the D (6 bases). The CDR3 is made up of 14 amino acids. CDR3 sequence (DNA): TGTGCCAACAGTCGCCGGCGAGGGGGTCAGCCCCAGCATTTT. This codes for CANSRRRGGQPQHF.

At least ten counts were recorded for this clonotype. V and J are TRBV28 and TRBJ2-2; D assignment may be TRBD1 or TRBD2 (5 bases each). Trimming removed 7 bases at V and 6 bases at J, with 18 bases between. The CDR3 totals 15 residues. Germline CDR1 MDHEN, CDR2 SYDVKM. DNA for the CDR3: TGTGCCAGCAACACCCCATTCAGGGAGTCCGGGGAGCTGTTTTTT. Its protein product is CASNTPFRESGELFF.

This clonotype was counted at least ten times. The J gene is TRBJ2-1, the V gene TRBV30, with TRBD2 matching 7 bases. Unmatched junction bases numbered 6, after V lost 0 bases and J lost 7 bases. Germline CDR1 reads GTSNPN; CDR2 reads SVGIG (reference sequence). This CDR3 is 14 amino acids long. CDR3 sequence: CAWSVGGSGNEQFF. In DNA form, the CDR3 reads TGTGCCTGGAGTGTAGGCGGGAGTGGGAATGAGCAGTTCTTC.

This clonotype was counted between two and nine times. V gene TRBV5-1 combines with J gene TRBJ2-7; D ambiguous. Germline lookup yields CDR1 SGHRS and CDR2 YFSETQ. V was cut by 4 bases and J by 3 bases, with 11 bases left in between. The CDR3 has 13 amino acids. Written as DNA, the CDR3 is TGCGCCAGCAGCACCTTGTGGGGCTACGAGCAGTACTTC. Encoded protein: CASSTLWGYEQYF.

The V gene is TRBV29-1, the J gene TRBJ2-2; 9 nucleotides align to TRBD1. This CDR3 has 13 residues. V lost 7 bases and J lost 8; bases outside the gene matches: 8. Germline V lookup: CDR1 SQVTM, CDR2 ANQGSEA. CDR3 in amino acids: CSAGGTGSGELFF. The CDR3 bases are TGCAGCGCCGGTGGGACAGGGTCGGGGGAGCTGTTTTTT.

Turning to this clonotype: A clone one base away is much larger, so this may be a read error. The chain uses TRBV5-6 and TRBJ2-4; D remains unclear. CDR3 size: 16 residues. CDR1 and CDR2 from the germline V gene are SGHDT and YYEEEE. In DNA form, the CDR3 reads TGTGTCAGCAGCGTTGGCCCAGCTTCTCACAAAAACATTCAGTACTTC. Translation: CVSSVGPASHKNIQYF.

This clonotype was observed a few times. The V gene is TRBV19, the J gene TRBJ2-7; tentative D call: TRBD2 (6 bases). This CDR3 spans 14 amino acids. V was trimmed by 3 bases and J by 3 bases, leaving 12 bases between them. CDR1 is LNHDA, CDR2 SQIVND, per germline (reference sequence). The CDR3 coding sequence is TGTGCCAGTAGTATTAGCGGCGCAGTCTACGAGCAGTACTTC. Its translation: CASSISGAVYEQYF.

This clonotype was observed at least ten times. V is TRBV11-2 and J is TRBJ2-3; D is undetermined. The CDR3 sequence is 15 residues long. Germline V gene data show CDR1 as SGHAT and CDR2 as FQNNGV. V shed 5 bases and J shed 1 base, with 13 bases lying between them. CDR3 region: CASSRIREGTDTQYF. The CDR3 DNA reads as TGTGCCAGCAGCAGGATAAGAGAAGGCACAGATACGCAGTATTTT.

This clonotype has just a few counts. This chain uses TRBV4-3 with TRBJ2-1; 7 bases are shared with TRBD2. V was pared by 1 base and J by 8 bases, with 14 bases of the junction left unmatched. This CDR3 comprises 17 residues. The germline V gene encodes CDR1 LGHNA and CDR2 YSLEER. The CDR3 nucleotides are TGCGCCAGCAGCCAAGCCCCCAGCGGGGACCACGGGGATGAGCAGTTCTTC. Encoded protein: CASSQAPSGDHGDEQFF.

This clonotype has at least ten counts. DNA of the CDR3: TGCGCCAGCAGCCAGACTAGCGGGAGGGACTGGGATACGCAGTATTTT. This gives the protein CASSQTSGRDWDTQYF. The chain has TRBV5-1 and TRBJ2-3; TRBD2 aligns across 14 bases. The CDR3 loop spans 16 amino acids. Germline V gives CDR1 SGHRS, CDR2 YFSETQ. V lost 4 bases to trimming and J lost 6 bases; unmatched junction nucleotides: 7.

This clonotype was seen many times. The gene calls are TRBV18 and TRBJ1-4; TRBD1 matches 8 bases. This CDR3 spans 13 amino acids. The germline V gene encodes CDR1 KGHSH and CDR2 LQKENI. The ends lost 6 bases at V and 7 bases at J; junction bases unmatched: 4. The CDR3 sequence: CASSADRAEKLFF. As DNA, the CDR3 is TGTGCCAGCTCTGCGGACAGGGCTGAAAAACTGTTTTTT.

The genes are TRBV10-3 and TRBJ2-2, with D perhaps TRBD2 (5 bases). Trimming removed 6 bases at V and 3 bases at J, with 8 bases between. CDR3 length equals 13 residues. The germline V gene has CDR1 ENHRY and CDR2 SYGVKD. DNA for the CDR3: TGTGCCATCAGGAGCGGTCACACCGGGGAGCTGTTTTTT. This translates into CAIRSGHTGELFF.

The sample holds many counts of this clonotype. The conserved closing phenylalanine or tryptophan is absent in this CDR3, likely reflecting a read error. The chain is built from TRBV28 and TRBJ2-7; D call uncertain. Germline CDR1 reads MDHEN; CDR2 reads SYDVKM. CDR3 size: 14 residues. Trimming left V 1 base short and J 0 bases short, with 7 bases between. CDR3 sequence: CASSLYGSSYEQYL. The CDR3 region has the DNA TGTGCCAGCAGTTTATATGGCAGCTCCTACGAGCAGTACCTC.

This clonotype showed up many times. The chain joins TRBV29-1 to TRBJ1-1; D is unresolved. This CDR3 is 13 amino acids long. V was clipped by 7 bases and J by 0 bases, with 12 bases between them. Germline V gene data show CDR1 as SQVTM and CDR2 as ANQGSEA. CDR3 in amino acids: CSAGRDLNTEAFF. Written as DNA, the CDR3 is TGCAGCGCCGGGAGGGATCTGAACACTGAAGCTTTCTTT.

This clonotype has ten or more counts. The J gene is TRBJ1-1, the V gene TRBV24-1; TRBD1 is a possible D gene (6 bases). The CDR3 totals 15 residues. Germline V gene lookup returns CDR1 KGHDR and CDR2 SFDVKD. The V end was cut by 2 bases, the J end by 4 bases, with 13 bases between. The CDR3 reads CATSDSAGVPTEAFF. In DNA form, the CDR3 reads TGTGCCACCAGTGATTCCGCAGGGGTTCCCACTGAAGCTTTCTTT.

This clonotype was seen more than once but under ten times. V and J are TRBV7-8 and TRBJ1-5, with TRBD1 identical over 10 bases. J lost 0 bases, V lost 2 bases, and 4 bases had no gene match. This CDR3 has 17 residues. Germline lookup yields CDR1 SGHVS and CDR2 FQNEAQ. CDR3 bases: TGTGCCAGCAGCTTAAGTAGGGACAGGGGTAGCAATCAGCCCCAGCATTTT. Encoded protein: CASSLSRDRGSNQPQHF.

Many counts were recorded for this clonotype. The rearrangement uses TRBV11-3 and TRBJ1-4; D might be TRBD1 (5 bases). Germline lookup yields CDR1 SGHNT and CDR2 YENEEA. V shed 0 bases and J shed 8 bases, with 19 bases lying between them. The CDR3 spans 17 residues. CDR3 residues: CASSLEPGPPEDEKLFF. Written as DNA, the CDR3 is TGTGCCAGCAGCTTAGAGCCGGGGCCGCCCGAAGACGAAAAACTGTTTTTT.

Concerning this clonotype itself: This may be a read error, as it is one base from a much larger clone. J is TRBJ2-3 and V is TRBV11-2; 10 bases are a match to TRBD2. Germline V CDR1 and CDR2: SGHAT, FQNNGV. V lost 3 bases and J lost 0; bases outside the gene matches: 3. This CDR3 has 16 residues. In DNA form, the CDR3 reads TGTGCCAGCAGCTTCGGACTAGCGGATAGCACAGATACGCAGTATTTT. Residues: CASSFGLADSTDTQYF.

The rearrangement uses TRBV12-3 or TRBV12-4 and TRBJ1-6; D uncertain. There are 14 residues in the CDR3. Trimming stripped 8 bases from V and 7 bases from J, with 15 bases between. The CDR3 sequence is CASGDGHVNSPLHF. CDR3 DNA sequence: TGTGCCAGCGGAGACGGGCACGTAAATTCACCCCTCCACTTT.

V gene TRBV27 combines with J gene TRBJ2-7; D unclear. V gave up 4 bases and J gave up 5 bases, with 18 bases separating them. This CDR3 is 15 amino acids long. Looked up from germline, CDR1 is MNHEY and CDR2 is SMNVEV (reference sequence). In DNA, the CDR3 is TGTGCCAGCAGTTCCTATTTTACATCCAGCAACGAGCAGTACTTC. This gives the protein CASSSYFTSSNEQYF.

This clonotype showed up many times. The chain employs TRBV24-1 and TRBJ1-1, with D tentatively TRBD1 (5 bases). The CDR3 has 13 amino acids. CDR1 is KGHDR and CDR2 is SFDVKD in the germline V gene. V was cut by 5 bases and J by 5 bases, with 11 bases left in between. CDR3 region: CATSAGEWTEAFF. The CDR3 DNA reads TGTGCCACCAGTGCGGGGGAATGGACTGAAGCTTTCTTT.